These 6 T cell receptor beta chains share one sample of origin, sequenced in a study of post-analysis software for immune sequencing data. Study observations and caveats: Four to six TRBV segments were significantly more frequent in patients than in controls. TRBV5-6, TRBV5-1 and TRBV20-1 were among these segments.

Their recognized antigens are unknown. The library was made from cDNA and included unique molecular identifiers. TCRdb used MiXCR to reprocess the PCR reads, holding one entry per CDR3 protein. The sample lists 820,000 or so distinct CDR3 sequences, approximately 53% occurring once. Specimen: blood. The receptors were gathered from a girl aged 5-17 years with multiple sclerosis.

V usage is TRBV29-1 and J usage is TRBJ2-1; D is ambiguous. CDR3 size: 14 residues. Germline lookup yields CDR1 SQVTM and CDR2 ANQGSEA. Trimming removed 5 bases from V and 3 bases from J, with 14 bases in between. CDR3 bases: TGCAGCGTTAGCATCTCACCTTTCTACAATGAGCAGTTCTTC. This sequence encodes CSVSISPFYNEQFF.

CDR3 protein: CSVEGTNTNEKLFF. The CDR3 DNA reads TGCAGCGTTGAAGGAACTAATACAAATGAAAAACTGTTTTTT. The rearrangement joins TRBV29-1 to TRBJ1-4; D is ambiguous. V was pared by 1 base and J by 5 bases, with 11 bases between. The CDR3 extends over 14 amino acids. CDR1 and CDR2 from the germline V gene are SQVTM and ANQGSEA.

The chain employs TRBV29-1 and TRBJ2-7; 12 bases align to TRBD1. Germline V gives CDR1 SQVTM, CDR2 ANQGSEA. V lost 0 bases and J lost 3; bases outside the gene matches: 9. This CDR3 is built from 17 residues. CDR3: CSVEDRDRGRSGYEQYF. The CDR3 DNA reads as TGCAGCGTTGAAGATCGGGACAGGGGGCGATCGGGCTACGAGCAGTACTTC.

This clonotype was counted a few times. The CDR3: CSVVRVLDAYNEQFF. In DNA form, the CDR3 reads TGCAGCGTTGTAAGGGTCTTGGATGCCTACAATGAGCAGTTCTTC. V is TRBV29-1 and J is TRBJ2-1; no clear D gene. CDR3 size: 15 residues. Germline CDR1 is SQVTM and CDR2 is ANQGSEA. V shed 4 bases and J shed 2 bases, with 15 bases lying between them.

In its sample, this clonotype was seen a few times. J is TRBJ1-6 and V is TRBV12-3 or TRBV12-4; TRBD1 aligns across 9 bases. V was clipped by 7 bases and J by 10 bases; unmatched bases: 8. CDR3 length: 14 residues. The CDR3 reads CASNLDRGRSPLHF. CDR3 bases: TGTGCCAGCAACTTGGACAGGGGCAGGTCACCCCTCCACTTT.

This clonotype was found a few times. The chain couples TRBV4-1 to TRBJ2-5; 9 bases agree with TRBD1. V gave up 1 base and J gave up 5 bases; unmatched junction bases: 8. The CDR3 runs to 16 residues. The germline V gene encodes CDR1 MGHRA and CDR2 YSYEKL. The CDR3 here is CASSQGGTGREETQYF. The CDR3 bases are TGCGCCAGCAGCCAAGGAGGGACAGGGAGAGAGGAGACCCAGTACTTC.